A selection of T cell receptor beta chains follows, all from one sample in a study of Ad26.COV2.S vaccination and SARS-CoV-2 variants. This table comes from immunoSEQ multiplex PCR, and its TCRdb copy is limited to in-frame clones, with some not included. Of 350,000 to 450,000 clones in the sample, approximately 90% were seen once. The sample was peripheral blood, taken in a trial of Ad26.COV2.S vaccine versus placebo. The receptors come from a person between 18 and 60 years old who received the Ad26.COV2.S COVID-19 vaccine or a placebo. Each CDR3 is given with its conserved first and last residue. A D gene is named only where the DNA matches it firmly. Only some rows state a clone size, as once, few, many or a class for expanded clones.

j_call	d_call	v_call	clone_size	cdr3_nt	cdr3_aa
TRBJ2-7	-	TRBV20-1	once	TGCAGTGCCCCCGTAAGCTACGAGCAGTACTTC	CSAPVSYEQYF
TRBJ1-1	-	TRBV12-3/TRBV12-4	-	TGTGCCAGCAACCAGGGTGAGGCTTTCTTT	CASNQGEAFF
TRBJ1-3	TRBD1	TRBV19	-	TGTGCCAGTATCGCGGACAGGGTTGGAAACACCATATATTTT	CASIADRVGNTIYF
TRBJ1-2	TRBD1	TRBV27	few	TGTGCCAGCAGTGACGGGACAGGGAATGGCTACACCTTC	CASSDGTGNGYTF
TRBJ1-4	TRBD1	TRBV5-1	once	TGCGCCAGCAGCTTGGAGGGGGACAGGGATGAAAAACTGTTTTTT	CASSLEGDRDEKLFF
TRBJ2-7	-	TRBV11-2	-	TGTGCCAGCACCCTCCCCATTTATTCCGAGCAGTACTTC	CASTLPIYSEQYF
TRBJ2-7	-	TRBV5-1	once	TGCGCCAGCAGCTTGGTGGTGGTGGGGGAGCAGTACTTC	CASSLVVVGEQYF
TRBJ2-7	-	TRBV2	-	TGTGCCAGCAGGGACAGAGAGACCGCGGGCGAGCAGTACTTC	CASRDRETAGEQYF
TRBJ2-7	TRBD1	TRBV4-3	-	TGCGCCAGCAGCCTCGGGACAGGGAGCTACGAGCAGTACTTC	CASSLGTGSYEQYF
TRBJ2-7	-	TRBV10-2	-	TGCGCCAGCAGTGACGGATACCTAAGCAACGAGCAGTACTTC	CASSDGYLSNEQYF
TRBJ2-7	-	TRBV27	-	TGTGCCAGCAGTCCACTCAGCTCCTACGAGCAGTACTTC	CASSPLSSYEQYF
TRBJ2-3	TRBD2	TRBV6-5	-	TGTGCCACGACTAGCGGGGGGAACCCTCCCACGCAGTATTTT	CATTSGGNPPTQYF
TRBJ1-1	-	TRBV7-2	-	TGTGCCAGCAGCCCGAACGGACAGTCGAACACTGAAGCTTTCTTT	CASSPNGQSNTEAFF
TRBJ2-3	TRBD1	TRBV5-5	-	TGTGCCAGCCGAGGGACAGCAGATACGCAGTATTTT	CASRGTADTQYF
TRBJ2-1	TRBD2	TRBV2	-	TGTGCCAGCAGTGAAATAGGGTCTGGAGCGGGGTTATACAATGAGCAGTTCTTC	CASSEIGSGAGLYNEQFF
TRBJ2-5	-	TRBV25-1	-	TGTGCCAGCAGTGGTACGGCCGGGACCCAGTACTTC	CASSGTAGTQYF
TRBJ2-1	-	TRBV7-9	-	TGTGCCAGCAGCCAAATATCCTACAATGAGCAGTTCTTC	CASSQISYNEQFF